This is a list of T cell receptor beta chains from one sample in a study of blood T cell repertoires in COVID-19. Using immunoSEQ multiplex PCR, the repertoire was profiled, and TCRdb retains in-frame clones only, with some absent. The sample includes 200,000 to 250,000 clones, roughly 90% of them seen just once. The sequenced material came from peripheral blood. These receptors originate from a woman aged 55 to 70 with acute or convalescent COVID-19. CDR3s include the opening cysteine and the closing phenylalanine or tryptophan. The D gene is left open where the match is weak. Clone size, where shown, is once, few, many, or a class for clones that have expanded.

V gene	J gene	D gene	clone size	CDR3 DNA	CDR3 protein
TRBV9	TRBJ2-1	-	-	TGTGCCAGCAGCCCCAGCCGGGGGGCTAACGACTATGAGCAGTTCTTC	CASSPSRGANDYEQFF
TRBV6-5	TRBJ1-2	TRBD1	-	TGTGCCAGCAGCCGACAGGGGTATGGCTACACCTTC	CASSRQGYGYTF
TRBV6-5	TRBJ1-5	-	-	TGTGCCAGCAGTTACGGCAGGCTAGGGGGTCAGCCCCAGCATTTT	CASSYGRLGGQPQHF
TRBV10-3	TRBJ2-4	-	few	TGTGCCATCAGTGAGTCGACGGACAGTGTAGCCAAAAACATTCAGTACTTC	CAISESTDSVAKNIQYF
TRBV7-8	TRBJ2-1	TRBD1	-	TGTGCCAGCAGCTTAGCCGACAGGGGACCCTACAATGAGCAGTTCTTC	CASSLADRGPYNEQFF
TRBV28	TRBJ1-4	-	-	TGTGCCAGCAGTTCATGGACAGAAGAAAAACTGTTTTTT	CASSSWTEEKLFF
TRBV7-9	TRBJ2-3	TRBD1	-	TGTGCCAGCACCAAATGGGGGACAGGACTCACAGATACGCAGTATTTT	CASTKWGTGLTDTQYF
TRBV29-1	TRBJ1-1	-	-	TGCAGCGCTTACAGGGTGAACACTGAAGCTTTCTTT	CSAYRVNTEAFF
TRBV29-1	TRBJ1-1	TRBD1	-	TGCAGCGTTCGCGACAGGGCAAGTTACACTGAAGCTTTCTTT	CSVRDRASYTEAFF
TRBV28	TRBJ2-5	-	-	TGTGCCAGCCACCCAAGTGGGCCAAAAGAGACCCAGTACTTC	CASHPSGPKETQYF
TRBV6-5	TRBJ2-2	TRBD2	-	TGTGCCAGCCTAAGACTAGCAAACACCGGGGAGCTGTTTTTT	CASLRLANTGELFF
TRBV19	TRBJ1-5	TRBD1	-	TGTGCCAGTAGTGGAGGGGGCAGGGACCAGCCCCAGCATTTT	CASSGGGRDQPQHF
TRBV6-6	TRBJ1-2	-	-	TGTGCCAGCAGTTACGGGGGCCCTAACTATGGCTACACCTTC	CASSYGGPNYGYTF
TRBV18	TRBJ1-1	TRBD1	few	TGTGCCAGCTCACCACGAGGGACAGGGAACACTGAAGCTTTCTTT	CASSPRGTGNTEAFF
TRBV19	TRBJ1-6	TRBD1	-	TGTGCCAGTAGTCGGGACAGATATAATTCACCCCTCCACTTT	CASSRDRYNSPLHF
TRBV24-1	TRBJ2-1	TRBD1	few	TGTGCCACCAGTGAAATGCTTCCGGGACAGGGGTACAATGAGCAGTTCTTC	CATSEMLPGQGYNEQFF
TRBV7-8	TRBJ2-3	-	-	TGTGCCAGCAGCCCCAGCGGGGATACGCAGTATTTT	CASSPSGDTQYF
TRBV30	TRBJ1-1	-	-	TGTGCCTGGAGTGTAATGGGTGAGGGCCATTGGACTGAAGCTTTCTTT	CAWSVMGEGHWTEAFF
TRBV5-5	TRBJ2-1	-	-	TGTGCCAGCAGCTTCGGGGGGCTGGTTGATGAGCAGTTCTTC	CASSFGGLVDEQFF
TRBV27	TRBJ2-5	TRBD2	-	TGTGCCACCAAGAGGCTAGCGGGGTCGTCGGAGACCCAGTACTTC	CATKRLAGSSETQYF
TRBV30	TRBJ1-2	-	-	TGTGCCTGGAGCGCCTTAGCGAGTTATGGCTACACCTTC	CAWSALASYGYTF
TRBV23-1	TRBJ2-7	-	-	TGCGCCAGCAGTCAAAGGGGTGGGCCACGTAGCTCCTACGAGCAGTACTTC	CASSQRGGPRSSYEQYF
TRBV7-2	TRBJ1-2	TRBD1	-	TGTGCCAGCAGCTTAGGACAGGGGGTCCATGGCTATGGCTACACCTTC	CASSLGQGVHGYGYTF
TRBV27	TRBJ2-3	-	once	TGTGCCACTACAGTCAGACATAGCACAGATACGCAGTATTTT	CATTVRHSTDTQYF
TRBV6-5	TRBJ2-7	TRBD1	once	TGTGCCAGCAGCCTTTCGGGGACAGCCTACGAGCAGTACTTC	CASSLSGTAYEQYF
TRBV7-9	TRBJ2-3	-	-	TGTGCCAGCAGCTTCGGCGGGGGCATAGATACGCAGTATTTT	CASSFGGGIDTQYF
TRBV20-1	TRBJ1-6	-	-	TGCAGTGCTAGTAATGCGGGGTCGGTCGGTTCACCCCTCCACTTT	CSASNAGSVGSPLHF
TRBV3-1/TRBV3-2	TRBJ1-4	TRBD1	-	TGTGCCAGCAGCCTTACCACAGGGGGTTATGAAAAACTGTTTTTT	CASSLTTGGYEKLFF
TRBV6-5	TRBJ1-2	TRBD1	once	TGTGCCAGCAGTCGCGGACAGGGGCCGGGTGGCTACACCTTC	CASSRGQGPGGYTF
TRBV19	TRBJ2-2	-	-	TGTGCCAGTAGTATCCTACAGGGGGAGCTGTTTTTT	CASSILQGELFF
TRBV7-9	TRBJ1-1	TRBD1	-	TGTGCCAGCAGCTTAGTAGGAGACTGGGGACAGTGGAACACTGAAGCTTTCTTT	CASSLVGDWGQWNTEAFF
TRBV4-2	TRBJ1-2	-	once	TGTGCCAGCAGCCAAGATCGGACAGCTAACTATGGCTACACCTTC	CASSQDRTANYGYTF
TRBV30	TRBJ1-6	TRBD1	-	TGTGCCTGGAAAGGGGGCTCCGGTTCACCCCTCCACTTT	CAWKGGSGSPLHF
TRBV12-3/TRBV12-4	TRBJ1-1	-	-	TGTGCCACAGCGGGTTCCCAAGCTTTCTTT	CATAGSQAFF
TRBV14	TRBJ2-5	-	-	TGTGCCAGCAGCCAAGATTTCAGGGGAGGGGCTGGGACCCAGTACTTC	CASSQDFRGGAGTQYF
TRBV9	TRBJ2-1	TRBD2	-	TGTGCCAGCAGCTCCGGCGGGGCTAGCGGGAAGGGCAGTGAGCAGTTCTTC	CASSSGGASGKGSEQFF
TRBV11-2	TRBJ2-1	-	-	TGTGCCAGCAGAACTCCGGGACTGGGCTCCCATGAGCAGTTCTTC	CASRTPGLGSHEQFF
TRBV19	TRBJ2-7	TRBD2	-	TGTGCCAGTAGTATAACTAGCGGCCAGTACGAGCAGTACTTC	CASSITSGQYEQYF
TRBV19	TRBJ2-2	-	-	TGTGCCAGTAGTCTGCAGGGGAACACCGGGGAGCTGTTTTTT	CASSLQGNTGELFF
TRBV27	TRBJ1-1	-	-	TGTGCCACCCAGTCCTCACGGGGAGTCTTGGGCACTGAAGCTTTCTTT	CATQSSRGVLGTEAFF
TRBV9	TRBJ2-1	TRBD2	-	TGTGCCAGCAGCTCCGGGACTAGCGGGAGGGAGAGGGGTTACAATGAGCAGTTCTTC	CASSSGTSGRERGYNEQFF